The clone carrying this TCR beta chain was counted between two and nine times. Its antigen is undetermined. This CDR3 has 15 amino acids. Germline V lookup: CDR1 KGHDR, CDR2 SFDVKD. Trimming removed 8 bases from V and 0 bases from J; junction bases left unmatched: 5. Sample-barcoded 5' priming and a J-beta primer mix drove a second PCR of roughly 6 to 12 cycles. TCRdb reanalysed the 5' RACE reads using MiXCR and keeps one entry per CDR3 protein. This table has some 1.5 million distinct CDR3 sequences, 28% appearing once. The data originate from a study of blood T cells in healthy people across ages. Study-wide points: Lack of knowledge of donor CMV status possibly confounded expanded clonotype changes.

Input material: blood. The chain combines TRBV24-1 with TRBJ2-1; TRBD2 agrees at 8 bases. This clonotype was obtained from a woman aged 30 to 39 in good health. CDR3 sequence reads: CATNPSGGSYNEQFF. The CDR3 region has the DNA TGTGCCACCAATCCGAGCGGGGGCTCCTACAATGAGCAGTTCTTC.